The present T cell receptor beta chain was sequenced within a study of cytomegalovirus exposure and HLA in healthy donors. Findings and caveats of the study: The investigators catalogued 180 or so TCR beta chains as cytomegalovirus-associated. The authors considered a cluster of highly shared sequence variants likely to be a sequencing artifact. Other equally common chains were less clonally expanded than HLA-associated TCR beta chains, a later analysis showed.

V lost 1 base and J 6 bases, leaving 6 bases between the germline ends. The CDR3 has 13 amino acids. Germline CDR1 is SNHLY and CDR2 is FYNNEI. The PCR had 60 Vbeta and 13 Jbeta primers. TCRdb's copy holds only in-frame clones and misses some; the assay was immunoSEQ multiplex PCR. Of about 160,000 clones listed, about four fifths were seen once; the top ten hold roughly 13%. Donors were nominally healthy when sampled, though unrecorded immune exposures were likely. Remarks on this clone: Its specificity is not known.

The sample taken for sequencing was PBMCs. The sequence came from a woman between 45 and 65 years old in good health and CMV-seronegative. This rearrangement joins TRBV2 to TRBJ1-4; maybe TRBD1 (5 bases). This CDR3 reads CASSEETDEKLFF. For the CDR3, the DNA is TGTGCCAGCAGTGAAGAGACAGATGAAAAACTGTTTTTT.